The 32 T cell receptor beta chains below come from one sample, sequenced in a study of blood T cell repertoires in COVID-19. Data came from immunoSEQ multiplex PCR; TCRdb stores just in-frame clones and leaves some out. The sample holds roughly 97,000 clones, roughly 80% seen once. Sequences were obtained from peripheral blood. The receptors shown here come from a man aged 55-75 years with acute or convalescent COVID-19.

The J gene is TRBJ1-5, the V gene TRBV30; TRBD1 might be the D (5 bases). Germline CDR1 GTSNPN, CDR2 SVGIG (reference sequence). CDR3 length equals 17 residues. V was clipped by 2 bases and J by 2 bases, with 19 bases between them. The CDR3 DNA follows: TGTGCCTGGAGTCGGGGGTCGTCGGGCTTCGGCAATCAGCCCCAGCATTTT. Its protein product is CAWSRGSSGFGNQPQHF.

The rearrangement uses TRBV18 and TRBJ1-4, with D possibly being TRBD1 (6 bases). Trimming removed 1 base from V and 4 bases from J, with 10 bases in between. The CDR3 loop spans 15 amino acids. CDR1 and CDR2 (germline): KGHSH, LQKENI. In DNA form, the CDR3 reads TGTGCCAGCTCACCACGAACAGGGCTTAATGAAAAACTGTTTTTT. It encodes CASSPRTGLNEKLFF. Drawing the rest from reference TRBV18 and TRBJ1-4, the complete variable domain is NAGVMQNPRHLVRRRGQEARLRCSPMKGHSHVYWYRQLPEEGLKFMVYLQKENIIDESGMPKERFSAEFPKEGPSILRIQQVVRGDSAAYFCASSPRTGLNEKLFFGSGTQLSVL.

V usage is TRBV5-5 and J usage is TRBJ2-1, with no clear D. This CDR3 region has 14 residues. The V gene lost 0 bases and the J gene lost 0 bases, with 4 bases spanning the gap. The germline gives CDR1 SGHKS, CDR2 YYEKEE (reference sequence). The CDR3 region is CASSLAGSYNEQFF. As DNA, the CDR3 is TGTGCCAGCAGCTTGGCCGGCTCCTACAATGAGCAGTTCTTC.

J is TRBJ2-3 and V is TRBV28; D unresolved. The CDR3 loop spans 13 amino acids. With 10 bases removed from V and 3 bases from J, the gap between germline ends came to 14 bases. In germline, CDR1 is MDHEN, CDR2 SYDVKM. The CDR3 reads CATRSIVTDTQYF. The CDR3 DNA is TGTGCCACGCGATCGATCGTAACAGATACGCAGTATTTT.

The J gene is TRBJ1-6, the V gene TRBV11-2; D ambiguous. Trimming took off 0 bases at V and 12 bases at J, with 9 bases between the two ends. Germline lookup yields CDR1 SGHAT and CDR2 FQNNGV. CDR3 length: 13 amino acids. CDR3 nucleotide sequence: TGTGCCAGCAGCTTAGAGAGGTTGCAACCCCTCCACTTT. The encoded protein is CASSLERLQPLHF.

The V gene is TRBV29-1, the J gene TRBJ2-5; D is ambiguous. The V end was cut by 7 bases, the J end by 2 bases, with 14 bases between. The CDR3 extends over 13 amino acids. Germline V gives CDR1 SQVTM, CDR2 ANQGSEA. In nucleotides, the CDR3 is TGCAGCGGCATGAAAACTATACAAGAGACCCAGTACTTC. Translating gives CSGMKTIQETQYF.

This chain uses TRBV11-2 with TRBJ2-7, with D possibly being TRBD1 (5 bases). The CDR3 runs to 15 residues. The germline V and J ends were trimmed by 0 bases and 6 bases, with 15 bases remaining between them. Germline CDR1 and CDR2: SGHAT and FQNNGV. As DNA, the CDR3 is TGTGCCAGCAGCTTAGAAGGCTCCAGGGTGAGCGAGCAGTACTTC. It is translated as CASSLEGSRVSEQYF. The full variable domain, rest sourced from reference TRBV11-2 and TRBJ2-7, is EAGVAQSPRYKIIEKRQSVAFWCNPISGHATLYWYQQILGQGPKLLIQFQNNGVVDDSQLPKDRFSAERLKGVDSTLKIQPAKLEDSAVYLCASSLEGSRVSEQYFGPGTRLTVT.

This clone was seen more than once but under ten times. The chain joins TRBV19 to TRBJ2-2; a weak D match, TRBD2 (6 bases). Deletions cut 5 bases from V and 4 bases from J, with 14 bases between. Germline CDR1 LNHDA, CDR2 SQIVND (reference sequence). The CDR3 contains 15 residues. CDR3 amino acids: CASSQGPGGTGELFF. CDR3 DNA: TGTGCCAGTAGTCAGGGCCCCGGGGGCACCGGGGAGCTGTTTTTT.

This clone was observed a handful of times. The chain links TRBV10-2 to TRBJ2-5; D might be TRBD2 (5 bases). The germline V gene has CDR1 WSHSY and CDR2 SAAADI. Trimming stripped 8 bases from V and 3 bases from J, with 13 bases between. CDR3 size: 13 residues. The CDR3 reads CASSPPEEETQYF. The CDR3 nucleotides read TGCGCCAGCTCACCCCCGGAGGAAGAGACCCAGTACTTC.

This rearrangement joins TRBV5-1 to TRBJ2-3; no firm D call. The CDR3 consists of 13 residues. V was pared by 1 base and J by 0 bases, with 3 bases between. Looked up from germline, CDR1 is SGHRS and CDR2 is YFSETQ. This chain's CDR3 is CASSLQSTDTQYF. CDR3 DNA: TGCGCCAGCAGCTTGCAGAGCACAGATACGCAGTATTTT. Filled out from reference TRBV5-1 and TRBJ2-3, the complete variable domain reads KAGVTQTPRYLIKTRGQQVTLSCSPISGHRSVSWYQQTPGQGLQFLFEYFSETQRNKGNFPGRFSGRQFSNSRSEMNVSTLELGDSALYLCASSLQSTDTQYFGPGTRLTVL.

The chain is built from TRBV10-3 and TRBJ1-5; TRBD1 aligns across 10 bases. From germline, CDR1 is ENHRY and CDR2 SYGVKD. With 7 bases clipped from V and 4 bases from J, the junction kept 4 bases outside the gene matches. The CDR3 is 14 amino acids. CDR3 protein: CAINGQGGNQPQHF. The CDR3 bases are TGTGCCATCAATGGACAGGGGGGGAATCAGCCCCAGCATTTT.

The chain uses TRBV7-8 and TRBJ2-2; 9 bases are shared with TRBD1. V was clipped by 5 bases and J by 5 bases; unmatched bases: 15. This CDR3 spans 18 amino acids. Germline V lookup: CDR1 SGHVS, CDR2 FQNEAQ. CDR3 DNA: TGTGCCAGCAGCCCCCGTGGCCCCGGGACAGGGAAGACCGGGGAGCTGTTTTTT. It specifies CASSPRGPGTGKTGELFF.

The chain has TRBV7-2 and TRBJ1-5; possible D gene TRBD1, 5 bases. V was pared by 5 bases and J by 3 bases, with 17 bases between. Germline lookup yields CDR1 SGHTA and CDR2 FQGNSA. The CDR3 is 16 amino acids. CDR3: CASSRGGTGNNQPQHF. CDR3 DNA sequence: TGTGCCAGCAGCCGTGGGGGGACGGGAAACAATCAGCCCCAGCATTTT.

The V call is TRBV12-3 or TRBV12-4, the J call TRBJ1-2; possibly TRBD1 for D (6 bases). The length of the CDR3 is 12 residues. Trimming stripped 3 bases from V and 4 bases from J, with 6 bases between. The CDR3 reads CASSLDSYGYTF. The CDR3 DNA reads TGTGCCAGCAGTTTGGACAGCTATGGCTACACCTTC.

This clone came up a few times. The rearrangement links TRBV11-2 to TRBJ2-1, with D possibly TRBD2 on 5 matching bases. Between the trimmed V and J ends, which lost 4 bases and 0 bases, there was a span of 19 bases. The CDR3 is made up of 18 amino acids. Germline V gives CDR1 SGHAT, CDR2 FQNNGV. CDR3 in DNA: TGTGCCAGCAGCTCCCCCCGTGTGGGAGTTAGCTCCTACAATGAGCAGTTCTTC. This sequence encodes CASSSPRVGVSSYNEQFF.

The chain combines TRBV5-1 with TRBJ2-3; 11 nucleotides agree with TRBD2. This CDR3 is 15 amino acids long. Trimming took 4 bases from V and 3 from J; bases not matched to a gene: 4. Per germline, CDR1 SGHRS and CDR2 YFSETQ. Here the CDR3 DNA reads TGCGCCAGCAGCGAGACTAGCGGGATGACAGATACGCAGTATTTT. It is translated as CASSETSGMTDTQYF.

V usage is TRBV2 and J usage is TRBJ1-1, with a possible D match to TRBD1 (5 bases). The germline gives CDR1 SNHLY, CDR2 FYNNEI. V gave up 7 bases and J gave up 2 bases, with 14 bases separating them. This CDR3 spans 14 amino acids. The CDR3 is CASTTDRGNTEAFF. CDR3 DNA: TGTGCCAGCACTACCGACAGAGGTAACACTGAAGCTTTCTTT.

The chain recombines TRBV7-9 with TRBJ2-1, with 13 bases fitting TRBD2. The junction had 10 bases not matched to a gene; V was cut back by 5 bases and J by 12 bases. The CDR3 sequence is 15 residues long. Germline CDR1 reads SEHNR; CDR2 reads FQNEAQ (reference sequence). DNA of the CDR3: TGTGCCAGCAGCCAACTAGCGGGAGGGCCTTCTGCGCAGTTCTTC. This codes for CASSQLAGGPSAQFF.

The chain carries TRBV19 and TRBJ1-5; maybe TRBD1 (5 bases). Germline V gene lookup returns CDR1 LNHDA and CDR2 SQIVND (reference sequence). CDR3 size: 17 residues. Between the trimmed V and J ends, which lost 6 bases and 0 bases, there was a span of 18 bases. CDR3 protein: CASRPPGLFNSNQPQHF. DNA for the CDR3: TGTGCCAGTAGACCCCCGGGACTTTTTAATAGCAATCAGCCCCAGCATTTT.

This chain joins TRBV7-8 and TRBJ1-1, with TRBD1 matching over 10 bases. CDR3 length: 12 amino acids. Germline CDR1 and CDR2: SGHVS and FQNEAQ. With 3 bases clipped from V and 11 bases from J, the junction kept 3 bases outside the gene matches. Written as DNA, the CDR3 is TGTGCCAGCAGCTTGGGACAGGGGCGGGCTTTCTTT. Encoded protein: CASSLGQGRAFF.

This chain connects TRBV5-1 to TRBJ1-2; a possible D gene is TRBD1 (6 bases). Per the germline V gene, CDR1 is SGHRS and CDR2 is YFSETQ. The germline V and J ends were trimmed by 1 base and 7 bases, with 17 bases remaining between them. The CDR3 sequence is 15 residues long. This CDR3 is CASSLLPGEGFGYTF. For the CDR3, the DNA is TGCGCCAGCAGCTTGTTGCCAGGGGAAGGGTTTGGCTACACCTTC.

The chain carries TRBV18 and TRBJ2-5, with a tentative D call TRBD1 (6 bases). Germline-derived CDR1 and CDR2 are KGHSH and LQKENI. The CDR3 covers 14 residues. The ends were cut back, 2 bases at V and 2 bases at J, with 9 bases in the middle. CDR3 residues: CASSPVQGQETQYF. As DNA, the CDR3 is TGTGCCAGCTCACCAGTGCAGGGGCAAGAGACCCAGTACTTC.

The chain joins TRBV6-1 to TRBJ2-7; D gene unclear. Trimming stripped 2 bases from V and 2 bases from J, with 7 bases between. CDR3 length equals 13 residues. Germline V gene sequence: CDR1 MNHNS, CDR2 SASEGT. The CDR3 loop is CASSERSPYEQYV. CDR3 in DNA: TGTGCCAGCAGTGAACGGTCCCCCTACGAGCAGTACGTC.

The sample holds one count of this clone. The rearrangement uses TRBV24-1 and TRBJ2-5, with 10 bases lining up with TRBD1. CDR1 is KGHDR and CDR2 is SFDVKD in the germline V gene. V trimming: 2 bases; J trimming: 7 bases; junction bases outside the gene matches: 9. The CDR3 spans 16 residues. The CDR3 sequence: CATSDYGTGDFATQYF. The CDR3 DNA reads TGTGCCACCAGTGATTACGGGACAGGGGATTTCGCGACCCAGTACTTC.

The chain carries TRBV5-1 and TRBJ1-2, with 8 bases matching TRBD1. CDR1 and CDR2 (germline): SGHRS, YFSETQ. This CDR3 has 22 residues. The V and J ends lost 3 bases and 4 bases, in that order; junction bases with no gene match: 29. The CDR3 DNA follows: TGCGCCAGCAGCTCTTACGGGACAGGATCTCCCGCGCCGACTTTAGCACTCTATGGCTACACCTTC. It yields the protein CASSSYGTGSPAPTLALYGYTF.

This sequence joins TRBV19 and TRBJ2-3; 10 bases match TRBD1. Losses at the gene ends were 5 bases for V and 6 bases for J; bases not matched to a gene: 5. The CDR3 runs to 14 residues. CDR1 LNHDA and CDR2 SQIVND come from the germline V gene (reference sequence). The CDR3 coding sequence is TGTGCCAGTAGTCGACAGGGGGCAGGTGATACGCAGTATTTT. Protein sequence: CASSRQGAGDTQYF.

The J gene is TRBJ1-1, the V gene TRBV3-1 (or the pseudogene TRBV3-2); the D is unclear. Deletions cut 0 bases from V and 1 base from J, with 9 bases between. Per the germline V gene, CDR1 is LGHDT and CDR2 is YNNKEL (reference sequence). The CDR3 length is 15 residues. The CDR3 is CASSQELTRNTEAFF. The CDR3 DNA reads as TGTGCCAGCAGCCAAGAGTTAACTCGGAACACTGAAGCTTTCTTT.

The CDR3 reads CASRPPGLGQETQYF. For the CDR3, the DNA is TGTGCCAGCAGACCCCCAGGACTAGGGCAAGAGACCCAGTACTTC. J is TRBJ2-5 and V is TRBV6-6, with TRBD2 matching 7 bases. V lost 6 bases and J lost 2; bases outside the gene matches: 9. The CDR3 has 15 residues. Per the germline V gene, CDR1 is MNHNY and CDR2 is SVGAGI (reference sequence).

CDR3: CASSLKASDTQYF. The CDR3, as DNA: TGTGCCAGCAGCTTAAAAGCATCAGATACGCAGTATTTT. The V and J genes are TRBV7-8 and TRBJ2-3; D unclear. Germline V gene sequence: CDR1 SGHVS, CDR2 FQNEAQ. Deletions cut 2 bases from V and 4 bases from J, with 7 bases between. The CDR3 spans 13 residues.

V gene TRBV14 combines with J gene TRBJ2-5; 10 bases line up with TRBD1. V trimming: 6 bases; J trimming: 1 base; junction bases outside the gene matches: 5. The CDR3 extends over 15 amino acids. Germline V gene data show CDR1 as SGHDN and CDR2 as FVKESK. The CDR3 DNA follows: TGTGCCAGCAGATCCGGGACAGGGGCCCAAGAGACCCAGTACTTC. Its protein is CASRSGTGAQETQYF.

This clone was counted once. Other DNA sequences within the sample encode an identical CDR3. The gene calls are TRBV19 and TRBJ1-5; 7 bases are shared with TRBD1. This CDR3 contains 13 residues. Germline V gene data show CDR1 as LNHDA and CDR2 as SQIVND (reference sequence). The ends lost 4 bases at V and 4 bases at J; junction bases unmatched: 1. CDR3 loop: CASSRQGNQPQHF. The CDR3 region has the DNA TGTGCCAGTAGTAGACAGGGAAATCAGCCCCAGCATTTT.

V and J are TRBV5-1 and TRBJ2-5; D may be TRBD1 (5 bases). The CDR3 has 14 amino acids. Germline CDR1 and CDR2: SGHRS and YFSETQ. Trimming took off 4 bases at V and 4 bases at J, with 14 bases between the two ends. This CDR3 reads CASSPIGARETQYF. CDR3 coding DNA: TGCGCCAGCAGCCCGATAGGGGCCAGAGAGACCCAGTACTTC.